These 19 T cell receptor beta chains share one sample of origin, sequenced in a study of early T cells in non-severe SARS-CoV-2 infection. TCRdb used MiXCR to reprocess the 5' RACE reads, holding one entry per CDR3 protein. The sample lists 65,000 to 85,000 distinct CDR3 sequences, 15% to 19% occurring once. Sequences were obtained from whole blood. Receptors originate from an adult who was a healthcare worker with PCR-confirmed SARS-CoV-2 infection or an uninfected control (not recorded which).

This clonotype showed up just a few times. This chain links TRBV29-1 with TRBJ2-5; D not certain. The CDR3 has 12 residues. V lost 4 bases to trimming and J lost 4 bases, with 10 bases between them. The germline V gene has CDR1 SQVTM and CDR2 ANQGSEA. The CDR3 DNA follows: TGCAGCGTTGGGCCAGAAGGAGAGACCCAGTACTTC. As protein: CSVGPEGETQYF.

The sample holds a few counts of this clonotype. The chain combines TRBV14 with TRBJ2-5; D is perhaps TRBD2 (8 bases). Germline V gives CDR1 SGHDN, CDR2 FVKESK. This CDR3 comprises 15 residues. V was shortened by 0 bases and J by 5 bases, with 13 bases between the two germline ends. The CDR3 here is CASSQDREGAETQYF. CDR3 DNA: TGTGCCAGCAGCCAAGATCGGGAGGGGGCGGAGACCCAGTACTTC.

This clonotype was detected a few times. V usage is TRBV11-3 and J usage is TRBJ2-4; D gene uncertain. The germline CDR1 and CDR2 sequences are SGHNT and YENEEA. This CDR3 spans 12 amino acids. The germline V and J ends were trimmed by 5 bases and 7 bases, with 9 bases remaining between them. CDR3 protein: CASSPTRNIQYF. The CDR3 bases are TGTGCCAGCAGCCCTACTCGGAACATTCAGTACTTC.

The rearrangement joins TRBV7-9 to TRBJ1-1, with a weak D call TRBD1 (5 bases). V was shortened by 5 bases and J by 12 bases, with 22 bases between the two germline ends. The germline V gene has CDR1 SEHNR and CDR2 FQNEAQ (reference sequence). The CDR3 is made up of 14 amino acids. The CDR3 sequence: CASSPHKGQVGTFF. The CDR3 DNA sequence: TGTGCCAGCAGCCCCCATAAGGGGCAGGTGGGAACTTTCTTT.

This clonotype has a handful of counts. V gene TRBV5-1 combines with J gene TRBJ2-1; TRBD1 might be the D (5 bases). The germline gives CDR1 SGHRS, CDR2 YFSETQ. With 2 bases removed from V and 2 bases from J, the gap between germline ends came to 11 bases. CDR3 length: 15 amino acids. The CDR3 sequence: CASSFIRVTYNEQFF. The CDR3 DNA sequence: TGCGCCAGCAGCTTTATCAGGGTAACCTACAATGAGCAGTTCTTC.

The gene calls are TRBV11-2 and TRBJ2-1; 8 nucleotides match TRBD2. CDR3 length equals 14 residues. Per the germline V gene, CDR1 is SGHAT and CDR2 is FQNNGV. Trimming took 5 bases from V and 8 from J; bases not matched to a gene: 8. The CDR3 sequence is CASSRGGHSDEQFF. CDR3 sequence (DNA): TGTGCCAGCAGCCGGGGGGGGCATTCCGATGAGCAGTTCTTC.

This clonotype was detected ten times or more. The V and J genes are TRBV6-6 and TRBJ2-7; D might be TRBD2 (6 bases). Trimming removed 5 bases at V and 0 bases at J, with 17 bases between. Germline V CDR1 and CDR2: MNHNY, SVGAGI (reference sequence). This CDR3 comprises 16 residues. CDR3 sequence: CASSRAPGLRSYEQYF. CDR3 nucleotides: TGTGCCAGCAGTCGCGCGCCGGGACTCCGCTCCTACGAGCAGTACTTC.

The CDR3 region is CASSSLRLISNQPQHF. DNA for the CDR3: TGTGCCAGCAGCAGCTTAAGGCTGATAAGCAATCAGCCCCAGCATTTT. The V and J genes are TRBV2 and TRBJ1-5; D not certain. This CDR3 is 16 amino acids long. CDR1 and CDR2 from the germline V gene are SNHLY and FYNNEI. Trimming left V 6 bases short and J 1 base short, with 16 bases between.

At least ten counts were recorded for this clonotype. CDR3 in amino acids: CSAREKLIGEQYF. CDR3 sequence (DNA): TGCAGTGCTAGAGAGAAGCTCATCGGGGAGCAGTACTTC. This sequence joins TRBV20-1 and TRBJ2-7; D unresolved. Germline V lookup: CDR1 DFQATT, CDR2 SNEGSKA (reference sequence). Trimming took 0 bases from V and 7 from J, leaving 13 bases between them. The CDR3 covers 13 residues.

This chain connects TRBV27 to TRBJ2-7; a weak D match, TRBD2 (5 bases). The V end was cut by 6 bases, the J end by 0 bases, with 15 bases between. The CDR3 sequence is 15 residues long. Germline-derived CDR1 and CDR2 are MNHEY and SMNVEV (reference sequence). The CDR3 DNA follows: TGTGCCAGCAGCCTAGCCTCTGTAAGCTCCTACGAGCAGTACTTC. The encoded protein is CASSLASVSSYEQYF.

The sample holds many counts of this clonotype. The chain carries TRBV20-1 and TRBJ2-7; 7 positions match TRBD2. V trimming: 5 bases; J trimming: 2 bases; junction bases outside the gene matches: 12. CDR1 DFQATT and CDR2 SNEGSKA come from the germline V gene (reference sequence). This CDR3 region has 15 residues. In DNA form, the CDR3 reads TGCAGTGCTCAAAAAGGGGCGGGGGTGACCTACGAGCAGTACTTC. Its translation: CSAQKGAGVTYEQYF.

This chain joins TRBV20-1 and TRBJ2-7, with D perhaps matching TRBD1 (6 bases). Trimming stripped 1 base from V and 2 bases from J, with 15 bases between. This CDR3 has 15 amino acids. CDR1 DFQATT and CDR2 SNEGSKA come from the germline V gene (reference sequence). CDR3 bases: TGCAGTGCTAGAGGTTTACAGGGAAGTGCCTACGAGCAGTACTTC. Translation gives CSARGLQGSAYEQYF.

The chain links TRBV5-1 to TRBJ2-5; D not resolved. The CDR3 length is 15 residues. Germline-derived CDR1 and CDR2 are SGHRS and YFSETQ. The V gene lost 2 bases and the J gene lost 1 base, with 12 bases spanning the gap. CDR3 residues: CASSFVAAFQETQYF. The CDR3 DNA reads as TGCGCCAGCAGCTTCGTGGCTGCGTTCCAAGAGACCCAGTACTTC.

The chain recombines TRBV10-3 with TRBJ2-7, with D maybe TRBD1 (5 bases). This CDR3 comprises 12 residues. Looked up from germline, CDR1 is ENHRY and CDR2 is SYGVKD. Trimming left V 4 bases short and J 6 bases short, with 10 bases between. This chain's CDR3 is CAISGSGSEQYF. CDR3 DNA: TGTGCCATCAGTGGATCAGGGTCCGAGCAGTACTTC.

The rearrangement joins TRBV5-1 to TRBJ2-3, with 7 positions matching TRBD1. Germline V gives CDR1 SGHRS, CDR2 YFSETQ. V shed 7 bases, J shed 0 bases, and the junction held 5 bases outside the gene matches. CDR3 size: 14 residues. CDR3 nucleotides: TGCGCCAGCCTAAGGGACAGCAGCACAGATACGCAGTATTTT. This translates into CASLRDSSTDTQYF.

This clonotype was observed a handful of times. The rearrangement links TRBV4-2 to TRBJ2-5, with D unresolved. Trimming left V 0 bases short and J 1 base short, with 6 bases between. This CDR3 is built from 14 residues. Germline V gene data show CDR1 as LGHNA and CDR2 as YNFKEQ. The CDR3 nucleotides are TGTGCCAGCAGCCAAGAACCCACCCAAGAGACCCAGTACTTC. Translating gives CASSQEPTQETQYF.

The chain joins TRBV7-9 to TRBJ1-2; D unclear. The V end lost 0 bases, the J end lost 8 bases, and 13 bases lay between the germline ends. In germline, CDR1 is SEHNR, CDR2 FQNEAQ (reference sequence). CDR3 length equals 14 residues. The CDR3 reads CASSLARQLVGYTF. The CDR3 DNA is TGTGCCAGCAGCTTAGCAAGGCAGTTAGTAGGCTACACCTTC.

CDR3 protein: CSAPGLTSFTDTQYF. In nucleotides, the CDR3 is TGCAGTGCCCCGGGACTGACGTCTTTCACAGATACGCAGTATTTT. The chain employs TRBV20-1 and TRBJ2-3; D is possibly TRBD2 (6 bases). The CDR3 runs 15 residues. With 6 bases removed from V and 2 bases from J, the gap between germline ends came to 18 bases. Germline CDR1 reads DFQATT; CDR2 reads SNEGSKA (reference sequence).

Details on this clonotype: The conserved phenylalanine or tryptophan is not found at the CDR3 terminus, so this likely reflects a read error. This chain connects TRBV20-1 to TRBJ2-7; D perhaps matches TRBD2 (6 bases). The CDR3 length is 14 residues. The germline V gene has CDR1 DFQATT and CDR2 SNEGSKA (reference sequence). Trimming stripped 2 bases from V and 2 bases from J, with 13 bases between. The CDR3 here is CSARSSATAYEQYI. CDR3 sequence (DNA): TGCAGTGCTAGATCTAGCGCGACGGCCTACGAGCAGTACATC.